A single sample gave rise to the 32 T cell receptor beta chains below, sequenced in a study of Ad26.COV2.S vaccination and SARS-CoV-2 variants. Repertoires were generated with immunoSEQ multiplex PCR, while TCRdb's copy carries only in-frame clones and drops some. The table includes about 350,000 clones, 92% detected once. Material: peripheral blood, obtained after recovery from COVID-19. The receptors were sampled from a human donor who had recovered from COVID-19.

CDR3 DNA: TGTGCCAGTAGTCAGGGGGCGAATGCAGATACGCAGTATTTT. Protein: CASSQGANADTQYF. The chain recombines TRBV19 with TRBJ2-3; 8 positions match TRBD1. Looked up from germline, CDR1 is LNHDA and CDR2 is SQIVND (reference sequence). The CDR3 loop spans 14 amino acids. V lost 5 bases, J lost 4 bases, and 5 bases stayed unmatched.

The chain employs TRBV12-3 or TRBV12-4 and TRBJ1-6; D uncertain. V lost 5 bases, J lost 7 bases, and 6 bases lay in between. This CDR3 region has 12 residues. The CDR3 region has the DNA TGTGCCAGCAGTCACAGAAATTCACCCCTCCACTTT. Translated: CASSHRNSPLHF.

The chain links TRBV19 to TRBJ2-2, with D perhaps given as TRBD1 or TRBD2 (6 bases each). The CDR3 is made up of 14 amino acids. Germline V lookup: CDR1 LNHDA, CDR2 SQIVND (reference sequence). Between the trimmed V and J ends, which lost 4 bases and 4 bases, there was a span of 10 bases. The CDR3: CASSNPGATGELFF. In nucleotides, the CDR3 is TGTGCCAGTAGTAATCCGGGGGCCACCGGGGAGCTGTTTTTT.

This clone came up once. The gene calls are TRBV3-1 (or the pseudogene TRBV3-2) and TRBJ1-6, with TRBD1 as a possible D gene (5 bases). CDR1 is LGHDT, CDR2 YNNKEL, per germline (reference sequence). Trimming removed 0 bases from V and 3 bases from J, with 9 bases in between. This CDR3 is built from 16 residues. The CDR3 reads CASSQERGVYNSPLHF. In nucleotides, the CDR3 is TGTGCCAGCAGCCAAGAACGGGGGGTCTATAATTCACCCCTCCACTTT.

This clone was observed a single time. In DNA, the CDR3 is TGCGCTTCTGGGGCAGGGGGAAATGGTACTGAAGCTTTCTTT. Its protein product is CASGAGGNGTEAFF. The J gene is TRBJ1-1, the V gene TRBV5-1; 7 bases fit TRBD1. The CDR3 has 14 amino acids. CDR1 and CDR2 (germline): SGHRS, YFSETQ. Looking up the rest from reference TRBV5-1 and TRBJ1-1 gives the full variable domain: KAGVTQTPRYLIKTRGQQVTLSCSPISGHRSVSWYQQTPGQGLQFLFEYFSETQRNKGNFPGRFSGRQFSNSRSEMNVSTLELGDSALYLCASGAGGNGTEAFFGQGTRLTVV.

This clone showed up just a few times. The CDR3 spells CASSFGGQNTDTQYF. CDR3 in DNA: TGTGCCAGCAGCTTTGGAGGGCAAAACACAGATACGCAGTATTTT. The chain uses TRBV5-4 and TRBJ2-3, with D perhaps TRBD2 (6 bases). CDR1 is SGHNT and CDR2 is YYREEE in the germline V gene (reference sequence). Trimming left V 2 bases short and J 2 bases short, with 12 bases between. This CDR3 region has 15 residues.

The rearrangement links TRBV7-9 to TRBJ2-4; D possibly corresponds to TRBD2 (6 bases). From germline, CDR1 is SEHNR and CDR2 FQNEAQ (reference sequence). The V end lost 5 bases, the J end lost 1 base, and 15 bases lay between the germline ends. CDR3 size: 16 residues. In DNA form, the CDR3 reads TGTGCCAGCAGCCAAGGGACTGCCCAGGCCAAAAACATTCAGTACTTC. Residues: CASSQGTAQAKNIQYF.

The chain recombines TRBV5-6 with TRBJ2-3; the match to TRBD2 covers 12 bases. The CDR3 has 19 residues. Germline values: CDR1 SGHDT, CDR2 YYEEEE. The trim removed 4 bases at V and 0 bases at J, leaving 12 bases unmatched. The CDR3, as DNA: TGTGCCAGCAGCCTCCTAGGACTAGCGGGGATTACTAGCACAGATACGCAGTATTTT. Protein product: CASSLLGLAGITSTDTQYF.

V is TRBV19 and J is TRBJ1-1; a possible D gene is TRBD1 (6 bases). Germline V lookup: CDR1 LNHDA, CDR2 SQIVND (reference sequence). This CDR3 has 14 amino acids. Trimming cost V 3 bases and J 4 bases, with 12 bases left between them. The CDR3 region is CASSIPGVGTEAFF. The CDR3 region has the DNA TGTGCCAGTAGTATCCCAGGGGTGGGCACTGAAGCTTTCTTT.

V gene TRBV2 combines with J gene TRBJ1-2; 7 bases line up with TRBD1. The J segment lost 8 bases and the V segment lost 5 bases, leaving 17 bases of the junction unmatched. CDR1 is SNHLY and CDR2 is FYNNEI in the germline V gene. This CDR3 contains 16 residues. In DNA form, the CDR3 reads TGTGCCAGCAGTATCGGTAGACAGGGCGGGGACCAAGGCTACACCTTC. Its protein product is CASSIGRQGGDQGYTF.

This clone was detected only a few times. This chain links TRBV7-8 with TRBJ1-5; D is unclear. The length of the CDR3 is 17 residues. V lost 2 bases to trimming and J lost 2 bases, with 16 bases between them. CDR1 SGHVS and CDR2 FQNEAQ come from the germline V gene. The CDR3 DNA reads TGTGCCAGCAGCTTACTGGGCCCCGAATATGGCAATCAGCCCCAGCATTTT. Amino acids: CASSLLGPEYGNQPQHF.

The V call is TRBV2, the J call TRBJ2-7, with D hard to call. Germline values: CDR1 SNHLY, CDR2 FYNNEI. Trimming shortened V by 5 bases and J by 5 bases, and 7 bases separated the two germline ends. This CDR3 region has 11 residues. CDR3 nucleotide sequence: TGTGCCAGCAGTAGTGCCGACGAGCAGTACTTC. Protein product: CASSSADEQYF.

V usage is TRBV14 and J usage is TRBJ2-1, with 15 bases aligning to TRBD2. The CDR3 covers 15 residues. Germline V gene data show CDR1 as SGHDN and CDR2 as FVKESK. The V and J ends lost 1 base and 8 bases, in that order; junction bases with no gene match: 0. The CDR3 here is CASSQGTSGGDEQFF. The DNA of the CDR3 is TGTGCCAGCAGCCAAGGGACTAGCGGGGGGGATGAGCAGTTCTTC. Using reference TRBV14 and TRBJ2-1 for the parts outside the CDR3, the full variable domain is EAGVTQFPSHSVIEKGQTVTLRCDPISGHDNLYWYRRVMGKEIKFLLHFVKESKQDESGMPNNRFLAERTGGTYSTLKVQPAELEDSGVYFCASSQGTSGGDEQFFGPGTRLTVL.

The CDR3 sequence is CASRVGGSSDTQYF. The CDR3 DNA reads TGTGCCAGTAGGGTGGGGGGGTCATCAGATACGCAGTATTTT. This chain connects TRBV7-8 to TRBJ2-3; the match to TRBD2 covers 7 bases. The V gene's germline CDR1 is SGHVS and CDR2 FQNEAQ. The CDR3 covers 14 residues. Trimming cost V 9 bases and J 4 bases; bases outside gene matches: 10.

The rearrangement uses TRBV19 and TRBJ1-2, with a weak D call TRBD1 (5 bases). Germline loops: CDR1 LNHDA, CDR2 SQIVND (reference sequence). This CDR3 region has 16 residues. V was shortened by 0 bases and J by 4 bases, with 15 bases between the two germline ends. CDR3 nucleotides: TGTGCCAGTAGTATAGAGCAGGGAGTGAGGACCTATGGCTACACCTTC. This translates into CASSIEQGVRTYGYTF.

The table lists this clone with a count of one. The chain has TRBV19 and TRBJ1-6, with 10 positions matching TRBD1. Germline V gives CDR1 LNHDA, CDR2 SQIVND (reference sequence). V was clipped by 3 bases and J by 12 bases; unmatched bases: 5. The CDR3 spans 14 residues. The CDR3 sequence: CASSISDRGEPLHF. The CDR3 DNA is TGTGCCAGTAGTATCTCGGACAGGGGGGAACCCCTCCACTTT. The whole variable domain, filled in from reference TRBV19 and TRBJ1-6, reads DGGITQSPKYLFRKEGQNVTLSCEQNLNHDAMYWYRQDPGQGLRLIYYSQIVNDFQKGDIAEGYSVSREKKESFPLTVTSAQKNPTAFYLCASSISDRGEPLHFGNGTRLTVT.

The rearrangement links TRBV27 to TRBJ1-5, with 7 bases identical to TRBD1. The J segment lost 5 bases and the V segment lost 4 bases, leaving 5 bases of the junction unmatched. CDR1 is MNHEY and CDR2 is SMNVEV in the germline V gene (reference sequence). This CDR3 spans 14 amino acids. The CDR3 region has the DNA TGTGCCAGCAGTTCGGGACAGCTCTATCAGCCCCAGCATTTT. This encodes CASSSGQLYQPQHF.

V is TRBV4-3 and J is TRBJ2-7; TRBD1 matches at 9 bases. Per the germline V gene, CDR1 is LGHNA and CDR2 is YSLEER. There are 15 residues in the CDR3. The junction had 2 bases not matched to a gene; V was cut back by 0 bases and J by 2 bases. The CDR3 loop is CASSQDGTGTYEQYF. The DNA of the CDR3 is TGCGCCAGCAGCCAAGACGGGACAGGGACCTACGAGCAGTACTTC.

This chain connects TRBV2 to TRBJ2-2; TRBD1 matches 8 bases. Germline V gene sequence: CDR1 SNHLY, CDR2 FYNNEI. The CDR3 length is 15 residues. V was clipped by 2 bases and J by 6 bases; unmatched bases: 5. The DNA for the CDR3 is TGTGCCAGCAGTGAATCTATACAGGGGGCCGGGGAGCTGTTTTTT. Its protein product is CASSESIQGAGELFF.

Notes on this clone: The sample contains more than one DNA sequence encoding this CDR3. The genes are TRBV2 and TRBJ2-7; tentatively, D is TRBD2 (6 bases). The CDR3 is made up of 13 amino acids. V gave up 6 bases and J gave up 2 bases, with 11 bases separating them. CDR1 and CDR2 from the germline V gene are SNHLY and FYNNEI. The CDR3 sequence: CASRRDGTYEQYF. The CDR3 DNA is TGTGCCAGCAGGCGGGACGGAACCTACGAGCAGTACTTC.

This chain links TRBV10-3 with TRBJ2-3, with D possibly matching TRBD2 (7 bases). This CDR3 region has 14 residues. Germline assignment: CDR1 ENHRY and CDR2 SYGVKD. Deletions cut 0 bases from V and 10 bases from J, with 14 bases between. CDR3 region: CAISESGGTPAQYF. The DNA of the CDR3 is TGTGCCATCAGTGAGTCGGGGGGGACACCGGCGCAGTATTTT.

There are a few counts of this clone. J is TRBJ1-5 and V is TRBV10-3; TRBD1 matches 9 bases. The CDR3 sequence is 15 residues long. V lost 3 bases to trimming and J lost 5 bases; unmatched junction nucleotides: 5. CDR1 and CDR2 (germline): ENHRY, SYGVKD. The CDR3 loop is CAISDSDRGYQPQHF. DNA for the CDR3: TGTGCCATCAGTGACTCGGACAGGGGTTATCAGCCCCAGCATTTT.

This clone was observed a few times. This chain joins TRBV3-1 (or the pseudogene TRBV3-2) and TRBJ1-1; D call uncertain. The germline gives CDR1 LGHDT, CDR2 YNNKEL (reference sequence). V lost 1 base and J 5 bases, leaving 8 bases between the germline ends. The CDR3 length is 13 residues. CDR3 sequence: CASSQVSWTEAFF. The CDR3, as DNA: TGTGCCAGCAGCCAAGTTAGTTGGACTGAAGCTTTCTTT.

J is TRBJ1-2 and V is TRBV19, with 7 bases matching TRBD1. V shed 7 bases and J 6 bases; nucleotides not matched to a gene: 8. This CDR3 contains 13 residues. Germline V gene sequence: CDR1 LNHDA, CDR2 SQIVND (reference sequence). The CDR3 nucleotides are TGTGCCAGTATCGGTCAGGGGGGCCATGGCTACACCTTC. Translated, it gives CASIGQGGHGYTF.

The rearrangement joins TRBV6-5 to TRBJ2-7, with D unclear. Germline-derived CDR1 and CDR2 are MNHEY and SVGAGI. This CDR3 comprises 15 residues. Trimming shortened V by 6 bases and J by 0 bases, and 15 bases separated the two germline ends. CDR3 sequence: CASRALISLSYEQYF. CDR3 in DNA: TGTGCCAGCAGGGCCTTAATCAGTCTCTCCTACGAGCAGTACTTC.

This clone was found a few times. The chain links TRBV28 to TRBJ1-6, with 7 bases aligning to TRBD1. V gave up 6 bases and J gave up 11 bases; unmatched junction bases: 10. The CDR3 sequence is 14 residues long. The germline V gene encodes CDR1 MDHEN and CDR2 SYDVKM. CDR3 sequence reads: CASSSGTVSTPLHF. CDR3 in DNA: TGTGCCAGCAGCTCCGGGACAGTGTCGACACCCCTCCACTTT.

V gene TRBV4-3 combines with J gene TRBJ1-6, with a tentative D call TRBD1 (5 bases). V lost 0 bases and J 7 bases, leaving 10 bases between the germline ends. Germline V CDR1 and CDR2: LGHNA, YSLEER. The CDR3 contains 15 residues. This CDR3 is CASSQDAKGNSPLHF. CDR3 DNA sequence: TGCGCCAGCAGCCAAGATGCCAAGGGGAATTCACCCCTCCACTTT.

This chain joins TRBV4-1 and TRBJ1-6; no clear D gene. The CDR3 covers 14 residues. Germline CDR1 and CDR2: MGHRA and YSYEKL. V was trimmed by 0 bases and J by 5 bases, leaving 5 bases between them. The CDR3 region is CASSQEIHNSPLHF. In nucleotides, the CDR3 is TGCGCCAGCAGCCAAGAAATTCATAATTCACCCCTCCACTTT.

The CDR3 nucleotides read TGCGCCAGCAGCTTACAGGGGGACTCCTATAATTCACCCCTCCACTTT. It encodes CASSLQGDSYNSPLHF. This chain connects TRBV5-1 to TRBJ1-6; TRBD1 matches at 8 bases. The V gene end was trimmed by 2 bases and the J gene end by 0 bases; junction bases not matched to a gene: 1. The germline CDR1 and CDR2 sequences are SGHRS and YFSETQ. The CDR3 sequence is 16 residues long.

This rearrangement joins TRBV9 to TRBJ2-7; D is possibly TRBD2 (7 bases). Trimming left V 0 bases short and J 2 bases short, with 15 bases between. The CDR3 loop spans 16 amino acids. CDR1 is SGDLS and CDR2 is YYNGEE in the germline V gene. Written as DNA, the CDR3 is TGTGCCAGCAGCGTAGGAGGCGGGGGCAACGCCTACGAGCAGTACTTC. Translated, it gives CASSVGGGGNAYEQYF.

CDR3 DNA: TGTGCCAGCAGCTTAGTTCCCGACACCCCAAAACTGTTTTTT. Amino acids: CASSLVPDTPKLFF. V and J are TRBV7-9 and TRBJ1-4; D remains ambiguous. The CDR3 is 14 amino acids. In germline, CDR1 is SEHNR, CDR2 FQNEAQ (reference sequence). V was pared by 1 base and J by 10 bases, with 13 bases between.

The gene calls are TRBV4-3 and TRBJ1-6; the D is unclear. Germline lookup yields CDR1 LGHNA and CDR2 YSLEER. The CDR3 is made up of 16 amino acids. V lost 0 bases and J 0 bases, leaving 6 bases between the germline ends. This CDR3 reads CASSQDHGSYNSPLHF. CDR3 bases: TGCGCCAGCAGCCAAGACCATGGCTCCTATAATTCACCCCTCCACTTT.